This TCR beta chain was retrieved from a study of cytotoxic CD8 clonotypes in ibrutinib-treated CLL (dated by TCRdb to about 2021). Describing the broader study: The cohort was composed of under 12 relapsed/refractory and fewer than 16 treatment-naive patients; IGHV unmutated status was identified in 17 patients. Cryopreserved peripheral blood mononuclear cells were obtained before treatment, at response, and at either sustained remission or disease progression. Samples averaged around 280,000 productive templates and around 91,000 productive rearrangements. Responses were partial in approximately 24 patients and complete in 2; after median around 68 months follow-up, some 15 stayed in remission and roughly twelve progressed. Longitudinal samples were available for about 30% of the 86 trial participants. Samples at response were collected after a median of about twelve months of treatment, with a range of 6 to 36 months.

In the case of this clone: The antigen it recognizes is unknown. There are no base qualities to consult, and no much larger clone falls within one base.

The paper as a whole reports these results and caveats: Public clonotypes were found to be uncommon and were observed to contract or remain stable during treatment; the increase in clonality was shown to reflect expansion of private clonotypes at ibrutinib response. Baseline clonality was found to be higher than that of age-matched healthy donors and was strongly correlated with circulating CD8+ T-cell counts. Clonality rose at ibrutinib response, remained stable during sustained remission, and dropped back toward baseline at progression. Sustained-remission and progressing patients did not have matched sampling times, and lymph node repertoires were not examined.

CDR1 and CDR2, per the germline V gene, are MNHEY and SVGAGI. The CDR3 runs 16 residues from the cysteine to the phenylalanine. Only the CDR3 part of the read is kept: 48 bases, read in frame from the first base. For this chain, trimming is 0 bases at the V end and 3 bases at the J end, and the number of junction bases without a gene match is 2. Approximately 2 micrograms of genomic DNA were extracted from cryopreserved PBMCs for TCR beta library preparation. High-throughput TCR beta sequencing was performed on longitudinal blood samples from CLL patients receiving ibrutinib monotherapy. The patients were enrolled in a single-center, open-label phase 2 trial of ibrutinib monotherapy. Each clonotype received, on average, about 10x coverage in deep resolution sequencing performed on a MiSeq, where the target depth lay between 1 in 1 million and 1 in 200,000 T cells. The immunoSEQ hsTCRB Kit was used to generate the TCR beta libraries. The authors processed their data as follows. Data were analyzed with ImmunoSEQ Data Assistant and ImmunoSEQ Analyzer, with V, D and J genes assigned per IMGT definitions. Clonality, which ranges from 0 to 1, was calculated as one minus the normalized Shannon entropy of productive rearrangement frequencies. Public clonotype analysis was restricted to overrepresented clonotypes comprising at least 0.05% of each patient's repertoire. Roughly 13 age-matched healthy donor repertoires from immuneACCESS served as clonality controls. TCRdb took this table from immuneACCESS and kept in-frame rearrangements with V and J called. Such tables lack part of the clones; where checked against another copy, unresolved V genes explain under half of the gap, and the rest is unexplained. V, J and clone size reflect that table, while D and trimming were determined from the DNA. The sample records tens of thousands of clones, roughly 84% of which are singletons. Roughly 5.4% of the sample is taken by the ten largest.

The sequence was collected from a human donor with chronic lymphocytic leukemia. Sequences were derived from PBMCs, sampled before ibrutinib treatment. The sequence joins TRBV6-5 to TRBJ2-1; 10 bases in the middle match TRBD1. The CDR3 amino acid sequence is: CASSYSRDRGYNEQFF. At the DNA level, the sequence is TGTGCCAGCAGTTACTCCCGGGACAGGGGCTACAATGAGCAGTTCTTC.